The present TCR beta chain was sequenced within a study of T-cell reconstitution after alpha-beta-depleted transplantation in children. For TCRbeta, the library was prepared with unique molecular identifiers. A single record per CDR3 protein comes from TCRdb applying MiXCR to the PCR reads. Of around 250,000 distinct CDR3 sequences in the sample, 7.5% to 9.5% were seen once. Study observations and caveats: A year post-transplant, T-cell counts and diversity derived mostly from newly produced T cells. Diversity of TCRbeta at day 60 was high in some patients, arising from surviving recipient T cells and thymic progenitors.

This clonotype was detected ten times or more. Its antigen is currently unknown. This CDR3 region has 15 residues. V dropped 1 base and J dropped 7; count of bases not matched to a gene: 5. Germline V gene lookup returns CDR1 SGHTA and CDR2 FQGNSA. V usage is TRBV7-2 and J usage is TRBJ2-2; 8 bases are a match to TRBD2. This receptor was identified in a male patient aged 5 to 17 who had a stem cell transplant for acute lymphoblastic leukemia, so the T cells may come from the graft donor. This specimen was PBMCs, mostly from graft donor cells, taken 180 days after TCRalphabeta/CD19-depleted stem cell transplant. DNA for the CDR3: TGTGCCAGCAGCTTAGTGAGCGGGGGTATCGGGGAGCTGTTTTTT. Residues: CASSLVSGGIGELFF.